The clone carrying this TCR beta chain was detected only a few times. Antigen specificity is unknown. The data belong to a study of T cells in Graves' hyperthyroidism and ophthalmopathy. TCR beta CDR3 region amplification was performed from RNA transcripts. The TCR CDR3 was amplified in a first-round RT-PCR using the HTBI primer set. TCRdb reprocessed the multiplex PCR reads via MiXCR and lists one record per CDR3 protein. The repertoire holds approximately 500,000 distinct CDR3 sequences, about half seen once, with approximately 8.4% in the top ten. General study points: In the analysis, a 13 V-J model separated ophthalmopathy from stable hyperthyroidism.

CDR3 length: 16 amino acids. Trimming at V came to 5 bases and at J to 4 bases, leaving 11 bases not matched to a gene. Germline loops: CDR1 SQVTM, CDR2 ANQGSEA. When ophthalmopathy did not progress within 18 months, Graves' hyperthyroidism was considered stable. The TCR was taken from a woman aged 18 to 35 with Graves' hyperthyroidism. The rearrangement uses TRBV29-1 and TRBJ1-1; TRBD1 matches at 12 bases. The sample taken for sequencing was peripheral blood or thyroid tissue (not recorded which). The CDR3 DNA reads TGCAGCGTTTTGTATCGGGACAGGGGGCTTACCACTGAAGCTTTCTTT. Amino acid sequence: CSVLYRDRGLTTEAFF.